A single sample is the source of the 28 T cell receptor beta chains below, sequenced in a study of T cell responses to AZD1222 COVID-19 vaccine. Profiled with immunoSEQ multiplex PCR; TCRdb holds only in-frame clones, not every one. The sample lists some 150,000 clones, around nine tenths occurring once. Here the sequenced sample was peripheral blood, taken on day 0 of AZD1222 vaccination. The receptors come from an adult in good health.

CDR3: CASSLSRTVGYGYTF. DNA for the CDR3: TGTGCCAGCAGTTTATCCCGGACAGTAGGCTATGGCTACACCTTC. The V gene is TRBV27, the J gene TRBJ1-2; possible D gene TRBD1, 6 bases. Germline V gene sequence: CDR1 MNHEY, CDR2 SMNVEV (reference sequence). The ends were cut back, 0 bases at V and 4 bases at J, with 12 bases in the middle. CDR3 length equals 15 residues.

The J gene is TRBJ1-1, the V gene TRBV28; possible D gene TRBD1, 6 bases. The germline CDR1 and CDR2 sequences are MDHEN and SYDVKM. The CDR3 contains 17 residues. V was clipped by 6 bases and J by 3 bases, with 23 bases between them. CDR3 DNA: TGTGCCAGCAGCCTACCCCACGTCTACAGGGTTGACACTGAAGCTTTCTTT. It codes for CASSLPHVYRVDTEAFF.

V usage is TRBV5-6 and J usage is TRBJ2-7; D is unresolved. Trimming left V 4 bases short and J 3 bases short, with 17 bases between. Germline V gene sequence: CDR1 SGHDT, CDR2 YYEEEE. The CDR3 has 15 residues. The CDR3 is CASSPLYPVVYEQYF. CDR3 coding DNA: TGTGCCAGCAGCCCCCTTTACCCCGTCGTCTACGAGCAGTACTTC.

The chain combines TRBV19 with TRBJ1-6; weak D call: TRBD1 (6 bases). This CDR3 is 15 amino acids long. The V and J ends lost 3 bases and 7 bases respectively, with 13 bases between them. Germline V gene sequence: CDR1 LNHDA, CDR2 SQIVND (reference sequence). CDR3 in DNA: TGTGCCAGTAGTATCGCCGGGGGGCCGAATTCACCCCTCCACTTT. It codes for CASSIAGGPNSPLHF.

The chain uses TRBV5-1 and TRBJ2-2, with 8 nucleotides matching TRBD2. The CDR3 extends over 16 amino acids. Trimming at V came to 0 bases and at J to 4 bases, leaving 5 bases not matched to a gene. Germline V CDR1 and CDR2: SGHRS, YFSETQ. CDR3 nucleotide sequence: TGCGCCAGCAGCTTGGGGGCAGCGGGAGTCACCGGGGAGCTGTTTTTT. This gives the protein CASSLGAAGVTGELFF.

The gene calls are TRBV5-5 and TRBJ1-1; weak D call: TRBD1 (5 bases). Germline assignment: CDR1 SGHKS and CDR2 YYEKEE (reference sequence). The length of the CDR3 is 14 residues. Trimming stripped 3 bases from V and 5 bases from J, with 14 bases between. CDR3 DNA sequence: TGTGCCAGCAGCTCCAAAACGGGGGGGACTGAAGCTTTCTTT. It is translated as CASSSKTGGTEAFF.

About this clone itself: An end of the junction differs from the germline gene, which may be a read error. The chain is built from TRBV6-6 and TRBJ1-4; D is ambiguous. This CDR3 is 12 amino acids long. CDR1 is MNHNY and CDR2 is SVGAGI in the germline V gene (reference sequence). CDR3 residues: CASSYFAGSQDF. CDR3 nucleotides: TGTGCCAGCAGTTACTTCGCTGGTTCCCAGGATTTT.

The V gene is TRBV5-1, the J gene TRBJ1-1, with 8 bases matching TRBD1. The trim removed 2 bases at V and 6 bases at J, leaving 12 bases unmatched. Germline lookup yields CDR1 SGHRS and CDR2 YFSETQ. The CDR3 totals 16 residues. CDR3 protein: CASSFRITGQGAEAFF. The DNA of the CDR3 is TGCGCCAGCAGCTTTAGGATCACCGGACAGGGTGCTGAAGCTTTCTTT.

V is TRBV5-1 and J is TRBJ2-1; D gene unclear. This CDR3 spans 12 amino acids. Germline V gives CDR1 SGHRS, CDR2 YFSETQ. Trimming removed 5 bases from V and 4 bases from J, with 7 bases in between. Here the CDR3 reads CASRDAYNEQFF. The CDR3 region has the DNA TGCGCCAGCAGGGACGCGTACAATGAGCAGTTCTTC.

The chain carries TRBV5-4 and TRBJ1-1, with D tentatively TRBD1 (5 bases). Germline-derived CDR1 and CDR2 are SGHNT and YYREEE (reference sequence). The CDR3 covers 13 residues. The V end lost 0 bases, the J end lost 7 bases, and 10 bases lay between the germline ends. CDR3 nucleotides: TGTGCCAGCAGCTTGGGCGGGACTGGTGAAGCTTTCTTT. As protein: CASSLGGTGEAFF. Looking up the rest from reference TRBV5-4 and TRBJ1-1 gives the full variable domain: ETGVTQSPTHLIKTRGQQVTLRCSSQSGHNTVSWYQQALGQGPQFIFQYYREEENGRGNFPPRFSGLQFPNYSSELNVNALELDDSALYLCASSLGGTGEAFFGQGTRLTVV.

The chain carries TRBV6-5 and TRBJ2-1; D is possibly TRBD1 (7 bases). This CDR3 has 14 amino acids. Germline values: CDR1 MNHEY, CDR2 SVGAGI. V was pared by 8 bases and J by 5 bases, with 16 bases between. The CDR3: CASGRGVGDNEQFF. The CDR3, as DNA: TGTGCCAGCGGCAGGGGGGTTGGGGACAATGAGCAGTTCTTC.

J is TRBJ1-2 and V is TRBV4-1; 7 bases match TRBD1. The CDR3 spans 15 residues. The germline V gene has CDR1 MGHRA and CDR2 YSYEKL. Trimming at V came to 3 bases and at J to 4 bases, leaving 8 bases not matched to a gene. This CDR3 is CASSQLTGTAYGYTF. The CDR3 DNA reads as TGCGCCAGCAGCCAGTTAACCGGGACAGCCTATGGCTACACCTTC.

The V gene is TRBV24-1, the J gene TRBJ1-4, with D uncertain. The CDR3 covers 11 residues. Trimming left V 1 base short and J 12 bases short, with 5 bases between. Germline loops: CDR1 KGHDR, CDR2 SFDVKD. DNA for the CDR3: TGTGCCACCAGTGATTTCCGGGAACTGTTTTTT. It translates to CATSDFRELFF.

The chain recombines TRBV28 with TRBJ1-3, with 11 bases aligning to TRBD1. The CDR3 length is 21 residues. Germline V lookup: CDR1 MDHEN, CDR2 SYDVKM. V trimming: 1 base; J trimming: 4 bases; junction bases outside the gene matches: 18. The CDR3 region has the DNA TGTGCCAGCAGTTTATCCCAGGGGGCGGGGACAGGGGGTACATTCGGAAACACCATATATTTT. This encodes CASSLSQGAGTGGTFGNTIYF.

The chain joins TRBV6-5 to TRBJ1-3; D not resolved. Germline CDR1 MNHEY, CDR2 SVGAGI. Between the trimmed V and J ends, which lost 5 bases and 2 bases, there was a span of 10 bases. The CDR3 loop spans 14 amino acids. CDR3 sequence: CASSPSSPGNTIYF. The CDR3 nucleotides are TGTGCCAGCAGTCCAAGCTCCCCTGGAAACACCATATATTTT.

The chain has TRBV29-1 and TRBJ2-7; no definite D call. In germline, CDR1 is SQVTM, CDR2 ANQGSEA. CDR3 length equals 13 residues. The germline V and J ends were trimmed by 0 bases and 0 bases, with 6 bases remaining between them. CDR3 residues: CSVEDSYSYEQYF. The DNA of the CDR3 is TGCAGCGTTGAAGACAGTTACTCCTACGAGCAGTACTTC.

The chain has TRBV29-1 and TRBJ2-7, with D perhaps matching TRBD1 (6 bases). The V end lost 7 bases, the J end lost 6 bases, and 16 bases lay between the germline ends. This CDR3 spans 12 amino acids. Germline V gene sequence: CDR1 SQVTM, CDR2 ANQGSEA. The CDR3 nucleotides read TGCAGCGCCAAGGGCCCAGGGGTCGAGCAGTACTTC. This gives the protein CSAKGPGVEQYF.

The chain joins TRBV7-2 to TRBJ1-1, with D possibly being TRBD1 (5 bases). Per the germline V gene, CDR1 is SGHTA and CDR2 is FQGNSA. The CDR3 loop spans 14 amino acids. Trimming shortened V by 4 bases and J by 4 bases, and 13 bases separated the two germline ends. Here the CDR3 DNA reads TGTGCCAGCAGCTACCCCGGGGGGTTCACTGAAGCTTTCTTT. It specifies CASSYPGGFTEAFF. The full variable domain, in which reference TRBV7-2 and TRBJ1-1 provide the parts outside the CDR3, is GAGVSQSPSNKVTEKGKDVELRCDPISGHTALYWYRQSLGQGLEFLIYFQGNSAPDKSGLPSDRFSAERTGGSVSTLTIQRTQQEDSAVYLCASSYPGGFTEAFFGQGTRLTVV.

This rearrangement joins TRBV19 to TRBJ1-5, with D uncertain. Between the trimmed V and J ends, which lost 3 bases and 2 bases, there was a span of 14 bases. Germline V lookup: CDR1 LNHDA, CDR2 SQIVND (reference sequence). The CDR3 runs to 16 residues. In nucleotides, the CDR3 is TGTGCCAGTAGTATCCCCTCTACTCGCGGCAATCAGCCCCAGCATTTT. Translated: CASSIPSTRGNQPQHF.

V is TRBV5-8 and J is TRBJ2-2, with D perhaps assigned TRBD1 or TRBD2 (5 bases each). V shed 3 bases and J shed 3 bases, with 9 bases lying between them. The CDR3 length is 14 residues. CDR1 SGHTS and CDR2 YDEGEE come from the germline V gene. The CDR3 here is CASSSGRYTGELFF. CDR3 nucleotides: TGTGCCAGCAGCTCGGGACGGTACACCGGGGAGCTGTTTTTT.

This clone was seen just once. The V call is TRBV29-1, the J call TRBJ2-1; 7 nucleotides agree with TRBD1. This CDR3 comprises 15 residues. Trimming cost V 6 bases and J 6 bases; bases outside gene matches: 14. Germline-derived CDR1 and CDR2 are SQVTM and ANQGSEA. The CDR3 is CSVVLQGSGSNEQFF. CDR3 DNA: TGCAGCGTCGTATTACAGGGGAGTGGGAGCAATGAGCAGTTCTTC.

For the CDR3, the DNA is TGCGCCAGCAGCCCGACTCATACCTACGAGCAGTACTTC. Translation gives CASSPTHTYEQYF. V and J are TRBV5-1 and TRBJ2-7; unclear D gene. The V end lost 4 bases, the J end lost 2 bases, and 10 bases lay between the germline ends. From germline, CDR1 is SGHRS and CDR2 YFSETQ. CDR3 length: 13 amino acids.

The V gene is TRBV7-2, the J gene TRBJ2-1; a possible D gene is TRBD1 (6 bases). With 0 bases removed from V and 7 bases from J, the gap between germline ends came to 13 bases. There are 15 residues in the CDR3. CDR1 is SGHTA and CDR2 is FQGNSA in the germline V gene. The CDR3 region has the DNA TGTGCCAGCAGCTTAGCGGCAGGGGCTGGGAATGAGCAGTTCTTC. Encoded protein: CASSLAAGAGNEQFF.

The rearrangement uses TRBV5-1 and TRBJ2-5, with 7 bases lining up with TRBD1. With 3 bases clipped from V and 1 base from J, the junction kept 3 bases outside the gene matches. CDR1 SGHRS and CDR2 YFSETQ come from the germline V gene. CDR3 length: 14 amino acids. The CDR3 reads CASSWTGFQETQYF. The CDR3 nucleotides are TGCGCCAGCAGCTGGACAGGATTCCAAGAGACCCAGTACTTC.

The V gene is TRBV10-3, the J gene TRBJ2-1, with a tentative D call TRBD1 (6 bases). Germline lookup yields CDR1 ENHRY and CDR2 SYGVKD. The length of the CDR3 is 15 residues. Trimming removed 7 bases at V and 0 bases at J, with 13 bases between. CDR3 DNA sequence: TGTGCCATCAAGCCGACAGGTAGCTCCTACAATGAGCAGTTCTTC. It codes for CAIKPTGSSYNEQFF.

This clone was counted between two and nine times. J is TRBJ1-5 and V is TRBV27; a weak D match, TRBD1 (5 bases). The CDR3 sequence is 14 residues long. V lost 3 bases and J 3 bases, leaving 9 bases between the germline ends. Germline V gene data show CDR1 as MNHEY and CDR2 as SMNVEV (reference sequence). CDR3 protein: CASSFGADNQPQHF. The CDR3 DNA reads as TGTGCCAGCAGTTTCGGGGCAGACAATCAGCCCCAGCATTTT.

V is TRBV9 and J is TRBJ1-1; D is ambiguous. This CDR3 has 14 residues. The germline CDR1 and CDR2 sequences are SGDLS and YYNGEE. Trimming removed 3 bases from V and 0 bases from J, with 9 bases in between. The CDR3 spells CASSGERVNTEAFF. The CDR3 nucleotides read TGTGCCAGCAGCGGAGAGAGGGTGAACACTGAAGCTTTCTTT.

The chain's CDR3 is CASSLTLVNQPQHF. The CDR3 DNA is TGTGCCAGCTCCCTAACCTTAGTCAATCAGCCCCAGCATTTT. This chain links TRBV7-8 with TRBJ1-5; D not resolved. Germline CDR1 is SGHVS and CDR2 is FQNEAQ. The CDR3 runs to 14 residues. Deletions cut 8 bases from V and 3 bases from J, with 14 bases between.